This is a list of T cell receptor beta chains from one sample in a study of blood T cell repertoires in COVID-19. Data came from immunoSEQ multiplex PCR; TCRdb stores just in-frame clones and leaves some out. The repertoire holds roughly 150,000 clones, about 87% seen once, with just over 2.5% in the top ten. The sequencing sample was made of peripheral blood. The receptors originated from a woman of 80 years or more with COVID-19, enrolled during active disease. The CDR3 runs from the conserved cysteine through the conserved F or W. The order of the fields is clone size, D gene, J gene, V gene, CDR3 DNA, CDR3 protein. The D gene is left open where the match is weak. A row's size may be missing; if present it is once, few, many or a size class.

abundance: NA
d_gene: NA
j_gene: TRBJ1-2
v_gene: TRBV4-3
CDR3nt: TGCGCCAGCAGCCAAGATCGGGGGTGGGGCTACACCTTC
CDR3aa: CASSQDRGWGYTF

abundance: NA
d_gene: TRBD2
j_gene: TRBJ2-3
v_gene: TRBV6-5
CDR3nt: TGTGCCAGCAGTTACGTCGCTAGCGGGAGCACAGATACGCAGTATTTT
CDR3aa: CASSYVASGSTDTQYF

abundance: NA
d_gene: TRBD2
j_gene: TRBJ2-4
v_gene: TRBV19
CDR3nt: TGTGCCAGTAGTATAGAAGCGGGAGTCAAAAACATTCAGTACTTC
CDR3aa: CASSIEAGVKNIQYF

abundance: NA
d_gene: NA
j_gene: TRBJ1-5
v_gene: TRBV10-3
CDR3nt: TGTGCCATCAGTAGACAGGTTGATCAGCCCCAGCATTTT
CDR3aa: CAISRQVDQPQHF

abundance: once
d_gene: TRBD1
j_gene: TRBJ1-4
v_gene: TRBV7-2
CDR3nt: TGTGCCAGCAGCACTACAGGGGGCTGGGAAAAACTGTTTTTT
CDR3aa: CASSTTGGWEKLFF

abundance: NA
d_gene: NA
j_gene: TRBJ2-7
v_gene: TRBV2
CDR3nt: TGTGCCAGCAGTGTGGAGGTCGGCTACTACGAGCAGTACTTC
CDR3aa: CASSVEVGYYEQYF

abundance: NA
d_gene: NA
j_gene: TRBJ2-5
v_gene: TRBV24-1
CDR3nt: TGTGCCACCAGTGATGCCCAGGGAGGACGAGAGACCCAGTACTTC
CDR3aa: CATSDAQGGRETQYF

abundance: NA
d_gene: NA
j_gene: TRBJ1-1
v_gene: TRBV7-2
CDR3nt: TGTGCCAGCAGCTTCCCCTTTTCGAGCACTGAAGCTTTCTTT
CDR3aa: CASSFPFSSTEAFF

abundance: NA
d_gene: TRBD2
j_gene: TRBJ2-3
v_gene: TRBV9
CDR3nt: TGTGCCAGCAGCGTTAGCGGGAGGAGGGCAGATACGCAGTATTTT
CDR3aa: CASSVSGRRADTQYF

abundance: NA
d_gene: NA
j_gene: TRBJ1-2
v_gene: TRBV7-2
CDR3nt: TGTGCCAGCAGCTTGCAGGCAGGGTATGGCTACACCTTC
CDR3aa: CASSLQAGYGYTF

abundance: NA
d_gene: TRBD2
j_gene: TRBJ2-4
v_gene: TRBV19
CDR3nt: TGTGCCAGTACCCCACCGGGGGGGGCCAAAAACATTCAGTACTTC
CDR3aa: CASTPPGGAKNIQYF

abundance: NA
d_gene: TRBD1
j_gene: TRBJ1-4
v_gene: TRBV4-2
CDR3nt: TGTGCCAGCAGCCAAGCCCCTGACAGGGGAGGGGATGAAAAACTGTTTTTT
CDR3aa: CASSQAPDRGGDEKLFF

abundance: NA
d_gene: NA
j_gene: TRBJ2-3
v_gene: TRBV6-5
CDR3nt: TGTGCCAGCGCAAACTCCGACACAGATACGCAGTATTTT
CDR3aa: CASANSDTDTQYF

abundance: NA
d_gene: NA
j_gene: TRBJ1-1
v_gene: TRBV6-4
CDR3nt: TGTGCCAGCAGCCCCTCGGCAGACATGAACACTGAAGCTTTCTTT
CDR3aa: CASSPSADMNTEAFF

abundance: NA
d_gene: NA
j_gene: TRBJ1-5
v_gene: TRBV16
CDR3nt: TGTGCCAGCAGCCCGGAGGGGAGACGCAATCAGCCCCAGCATTTT
CDR3aa: CASSPEGRRNQPQHF

abundance: NA
d_gene: NA
j_gene: TRBJ1-2
v_gene: TRBV18
CDR3nt: TGTGCCAGCTCACCACTAGGTAGGGAGGACTATGGCTACACCTTC
CDR3aa: CASSPLGREDYGYTF

abundance: NA
d_gene: NA
j_gene: TRBJ2-5
v_gene: TRBV18
CDR3nt: TGTGCCAGCTCATTCTCCCAGGAAGAGACCCAGTACTTC
CDR3aa: CASSFSQEETQYF

abundance: NA
d_gene: TRBD1
j_gene: TRBJ2-4
v_gene: TRBV2
CDR3nt: TGTGCCAGCAAGCAGCAGGGGGTGGATGCGAACATTCAGTACTTC
CDR3aa: CASKQQGVDANIQYF

abundance: NA
d_gene: TRBD2
j_gene: TRBJ2-3
v_gene: TRBV20-1
CDR3nt: TGCAGTGCTAGTACTAGCGGGAGTTGGGATACGCAGTATTTT
CDR3aa: CSASTSGSWDTQYF

abundance: NA
d_gene: TRBD2
j_gene: TRBJ2-1
v_gene: TRBV28
CDR3nt: TGTGCCGGACGAGCTAGCGGGAGCTATGAGCAGTTCTTC
CDR3aa: CAGRASGSYEQFF

abundance: NA
d_gene: TRBD2
j_gene: TRBJ2-3
v_gene: TRBV18
CDR3nt: TGTGCCAGCTCACCAAACATAGCGGGAGTGAGGGATACGCAGTATTTT
CDR3aa: CASSPNIAGVRDTQYF

abundance: NA
d_gene: NA
j_gene: TRBJ1-2
v_gene: TRBV2
CDR3nt: TGTGCCAGCAGTGAAAATCTGGGAGGCTATGGCTACACCTTC
CDR3aa: CASSENLGGYGYTF